The 31 T cell receptor beta chains presented below share a single source sample, sequenced in a study of T cell responses to AZD1222 COVID-19 vaccine. Here immunoSEQ multiplex PCR was the method, and the copy in TCRdb shows in-frame clones only, minus some. The repertoire has 140,000 to 150,000 clones, roughly nine tenths of them found once; the top ten carry 1.6%. The material sequenced was peripheral blood, taken on day 0 of AZD1222 vaccination. Every receptor here comes from an adult in good health.

The CDR3 nucleotides read TGTGCCAGCAGCTTAGCACCGGGTGGCAACACTGAAGCTTTCTTT. Translating it yields CASSLAPGGNTEAFF. J is TRBJ1-1 and V is TRBV7-8; no definite D call. Trimming left V 0 bases short and J 2 bases short, with 10 bases between. Germline CDR1 is SGHVS and CDR2 is FQNEAQ. This CDR3 contains 15 residues. Looking up the rest from reference TRBV7-8 and TRBJ1-1 gives the full variable domain: GAGVSQSPRYKVAKRGQDVALRCDPISGHVSLFWYQQALGQGPEFLTYFQNEAQLDKSGLPSDRFFAERPEGSVSTLKIQRTQQEDSAVYLCASSLAPGGNTEAFFGQGTRLTVV.

The rearrangement uses TRBV27 and TRBJ1-1; 7 bases map to TRBD1. From germline, CDR1 is MNHEY and CDR2 SMNVEV (reference sequence). The CDR3 contains 15 residues. Trimming took 4 bases from V and 5 from J; bases not matched to a gene: 10. The CDR3 sequence: CASSYGQATYTEAFF. CDR3 bases: TGTGCCAGCAGTTACGGACAGGCGACGTATACTGAAGCTTTCTTT.

The chain is built from TRBV30 and TRBJ1-5; tentative D call: TRBD1 (6 bases). Germline V gene lookup returns CDR1 GTSNPN and CDR2 SVGIG (reference sequence). This CDR3 spans 16 amino acids. The germline V and J ends were trimmed by 0 bases and 0 bases, with 12 bases remaining between them. The CDR3 DNA sequence: TGTGCCTGGAGTGTAGGGGGGGCGGATAGCAATCAGCCCCAGCATTTT. Protein: CAWSVGGADSNQPQHF. Full variable domain (rest looked up from reference TRBV30 and TRBJ1-5): SQTIHQWPATLVQPVGSPLSLECTVEGTSNPNLYWYRQAAGRGLQLLFYSVGIGQISSEVPQNLSASRPQDRQFILSSKKLLLSDSGFYLCAWSVGGADSNQPQHFGDGTRLSIL.

V usage is TRBV6-5 and J usage is TRBJ2-1; 7 bases agree with TRBD1. Per the germline V gene, CDR1 is MNHEY and CDR2 is SVGAGI. The J segment lost 2 bases and the V segment lost 2 bases, leaving 3 bases of the junction unmatched. CDR3 length: 15 amino acids. The CDR3: CASSYRDSTYNEQFF. Written as DNA, the CDR3 is TGTGCCAGCAGTTACAGGGACAGTACCTACAATGAGCAGTTCTTC.

The V gene is TRBV19, the J gene TRBJ1-1; D not resolved. Germline-derived CDR1 and CDR2 are LNHDA and SQIVND (reference sequence). The CDR3 has 15 amino acids. Trimming took off 0 bases at V and 4 bases at J, with 12 bases between the two ends. The CDR3 DNA is TGTGCCAGTAGTATAGAACTAGGGTTGGCCACTGAAGCTTTCTTT. Protein sequence: CASSIELGLATEAFF.

The rearrangement links TRBV19 to TRBJ2-7; D is ambiguous. Germline CDR1 is LNHDA and CDR2 is SQIVND (reference sequence). V was cut by 3 bases and J by 2 bases, with 14 bases left in between. The CDR3 sequence is 15 residues long. CDR3 region: CASSIGRRHPYEQYF. In nucleotides, the CDR3 is TGTGCCAGTAGTATCGGTCGTAGACACCCCTACGAGCAGTACTTC.

The chain joins TRBV4-1 to TRBJ1-2; tentative D call: TRBD1 (6 bases). Germline-derived CDR1 and CDR2 are MGHRA and YSYEKL. V shed 0 bases and J shed 8 bases, with 19 bases lying between them. The CDR3 extends over 16 amino acids. CDR3 DNA sequence: TGCGCCAGCAGCCAAGATATATCTCCGGGGGCCGACGGCTACACCTTC. Amino acids: CASSQDISPGADGYTF.

V gene TRBV7-2 combines with J gene TRBJ1-2; 7 bases are a match to TRBD1. The CDR3 has 14 residues. Germline V gene sequence: CDR1 SGHTA, CDR2 FQGNSA. The J segment lost 4 bases and the V segment lost 5 bases, leaving 7 bases of the junction unmatched. For the CDR3, the DNA is TGTGCCAGCAGCAACCGGGACAGCCGCTATGGCTACACCTTC. This encodes CASSNRDSRYGYTF.

The chain joins TRBV5-1 to TRBJ1-1, with TRBD1 identical over 7 bases. Germline V lookup: CDR1 SGHRS, CDR2 YFSETQ. The CDR3 length is 15 residues. With V trimmed by 6 bases and J by 1 base, 9 bases remained unmatched. The CDR3 region has the DNA TGCGCCAGCACCCTGACAGGGATTAAGAACACTGAAGCTTTCTTT. Encoded protein: CASTLTGIKNTEAFF.

The chain recombines TRBV3-1 (or the pseudogene TRBV3-2) with TRBJ1-2; D ambiguous. The length of the CDR3 is 21 residues. Germline CDR1 reads LGHDT; CDR2 reads YNNKEL (reference sequence). Trimming cost V 3 bases and J 1 base, with 30 bases left between them. The CDR3 here is CASSQGKNIRARQTFNYGYTF. CDR3 sequence (DNA): TGTGCCAGCAGCCAGGGTAAAAATATTAGGGCCAGGCAAACTTTTAACTATGGCTACACCTTC.

J is TRBJ1-5 and V is TRBV27; 11 bases fit TRBD1. After removal of 5 bases from V and 5 bases from J, the junction contained 23 bases not matched to a gene. The CDR3 is 21 amino acids. Germline V lookup: CDR1 MNHEY, CDR2 SMNVEV (reference sequence). For the CDR3, the DNA is TGTGCCAGCAGTCCGTTATATTGGGGACAGGGGGGTCAGTGGGGCGATCAGCCCCAGCATTTT. Translated, it gives CASSPLYWGQGGQWGDQPQHF.

This clone came up once. The genes are TRBV7-9 and TRBJ1-2; D gene uncertain. The germline CDR1 and CDR2 sequences are SEHNR and FQNEAQ (reference sequence). The CDR3 is 15 residues long. Trimming removed 5 bases at V and 8 bases at J, with 21 bases between. CDR3 loop: CASSQNLRGRAGYTF. As DNA, the CDR3 is TGTGCCAGCAGCCAAAACCTCCGCGGCCGGGCGGGCTACACCTTC. The variable domain in full, completed from reference TRBV7-9 and TRBJ1-2, reads DTGVSQNPRHKITKRGQNVTFRCDPISEHNRLYWYRQTLGQGPEFLTYFQNEAQLEKSRLLSDRFSAERPKGSFSTLEIQRTEQGDSAMYLCASSQNLRGRAGYTFGSGTRLTVV.

The chain joins TRBV4-2 to TRBJ1-6; D is perhaps TRBD1 (5 bases). The CDR3 has 16 residues. The V end lost 7 bases, the J end lost 7 bases, and 20 bases lay between the germline ends. Looked up from germline, CDR1 is LGHNA and CDR2 is YNFKEQ. The CDR3 region is CASNPQAAGMNSPLHF. DNA of the CDR3: TGTGCCAGCAACCCGCAGGCCGCAGGGATGAATTCACCCCTCCACTTT.

This rearrangement joins TRBV5-1 to TRBJ2-3; perhaps TRBD2 as D (5 bases). The germline V gene has CDR1 SGHRS and CDR2 YFSETQ. The CDR3 runs 14 residues. V was clipped by 4 bases and J by 5 bases, with 14 bases between them. CDR3 sequence: CASSPGLTQDTQYF. The CDR3 DNA is TGCGCCAGCAGCCCCGGACTTACACAAGATACGCAGTATTTT.

The chain has TRBV16 and TRBJ1-3; D is undetermined. The V end lost 1 base, the J end lost 0 bases, and 7 bases lay between the germline ends. CDR3 length equals 15 residues. Per germline, CDR1 KGHSY and CDR2 FQNENV. DNA of the CDR3: TGTGCCAGCAGCCAATGGTCGAGCTCTGGAAACACCATATATTTT. Protein: CASSQWSSSGNTIYF.

The chain uses TRBV18 and TRBJ1-4, with TRBD1 identical over 7 bases. Germline V gene lookup returns CDR1 KGHSH and CDR2 LQKENI. The CDR3 sequence is 14 residues long. Germline trimming cut 8 bases from V and 8 bases from J; bases unmatched to any gene: 11. The CDR3, as DNA: TGTGCCAGCGCGAGGGGGACAGCCCCGGAAAAACTGTTTTTT. This translates into CASARGTAPEKLFF.

The CDR3 region has the DNA TGTGCCAGCACCGTACTAGGGGGCCGGAACAATGAGCAGTTCTTC. This translates into CASTVLGGRNNEQFF. V and J are TRBV7-9 and TRBJ2-1, with 7 bases identical to TRBD1. In germline, CDR1 is SEHNR, CDR2 FQNEAQ (reference sequence). The V gene end was trimmed by 7 bases and the J gene end by 5 bases; junction bases not matched to a gene: 11. The CDR3 loop spans 15 amino acids.

The gene calls are TRBV7-9 and TRBJ1-1, with D perhaps TRBD1 (5 bases). Germline V gives CDR1 SEHNR, CDR2 FQNEAQ (reference sequence). Trimming removed 8 bases at V and 4 bases at J, with 14 bases between. The CDR3 consists of 13 residues. The CDR3 reads CASAQWGGTEAFF. Written as DNA, the CDR3 is TGTGCCAGCGCACAGTGGGGGGGCACTGAAGCTTTCTTT.

The V and J genes are TRBV2 and TRBJ1-4, with 7 bases lining up with TRBD1. Germline assignment: CDR1 SNHLY and CDR2 FYNNEI. This CDR3 spans 17 amino acids. V was pared by 7 bases and J by 8 bases, with 19 bases of the junction left unmatched. CDR3 DNA sequence: TGTGCCAGCAAAAAGTCTTGGTATGACAGGGTCGGGGAAAAACTGTTTTTT. Translating it yields CASKKSWYDRVGEKLFF.

The V call is TRBV19, the J call TRBJ1-2, with TRBD1 matching over 9 bases. Germline V gene sequence: CDR1 LNHDA, CDR2 SQIVND (reference sequence). The CDR3 contains 16 residues. The J segment lost 0 bases and the V segment lost 6 bases, leaving 8 bases of the junction unmatched. CDR3: CASSPGGQGANYGYTF. Written as DNA, the CDR3 is TGTGCCAGTAGCCCCGGGGGACAGGGCGCTAACTATGGCTACACCTTC.

This sequence joins TRBV30 and TRBJ1-2, with D possibly being TRBD1 (5 bases). V was trimmed by 4 bases and J by 6 bases, leaving 18 bases between them. CDR3 length equals 14 residues. Germline V gene data show CDR1 as GTSNPN and CDR2 as SVGIG (reference sequence). CDR3 nucleotides: TGTGCCTGGACCACGGCCCAGGGACTCGATGGCTACACCTTC. As protein: CAWTTAQGLDGYTF.

This clone has just one count. The rearrangement links TRBV5-4 to TRBJ1-2, with no clear D. The CDR3 consists of 14 residues. In germline, CDR1 is SGHNT, CDR2 YYREEE (reference sequence). V dropped 3 bases and J dropped 7 bases, with 16 bases sitting between them. In nucleotides, the CDR3 is TGTGCCAGCAGCTCCTCCGCCGGTGGTGGTGGCTACACCTTC. It yields the protein CASSSSAGGGGYTF.

The chain employs TRBV7-2 and TRBJ2-4; D gene unclear. The germline CDR1 and CDR2 sequences are SGHTA and FQGNSA. The CDR3 has 16 amino acids. V lost 1 base and J lost 6, with 16 bases in between. This chain's CDR3 is CASSLVDLVFRNIQYF. DNA for the CDR3: TGTGCCAGCAGCTTAGTCGATTTAGTGTTTCGAAACATTCAGTACTTC.

The chain recombines TRBV2 with TRBJ2-1, with TRBD1 matching 7 bases. The ends lost 8 bases at V and 0 bases at J; junction bases unmatched: 13. Germline V lookup: CDR1 SNHLY, CDR2 FYNNEI. The CDR3 contains 17 residues. CDR3 nucleotides: TGTGCCAGCTCCACGTCCCACGACAGGGTCTCCTACAATGAGCAGTTCTTC. As protein: CASSTSHDRVSYNEQFF.

This chain joins TRBV28 and TRBJ2-5, with 9 bases identical to TRBD1. Germline CDR1 MDHEN, CDR2 SYDVKM. This CDR3 is 15 amino acids long. The V segment lost 2 bases and the J segment 3 bases; nucleotides outside the gene matches: 4. The CDR3 DNA reads as TGTGCCAGCAGTTTAGCCGGGACAGGGAAAGAGACCCAGTACTTC. It translates to CASSLAGTGKETQYF.

The V and J genes are TRBV4-2 and TRBJ2-2; 7 nucleotides agree with TRBD1. Looked up from germline, CDR1 is LGHNA and CDR2 is YNFKEQ. Trimming took 3 bases from V and 1 from J; bases not matched to a gene: 8. The CDR3 consists of 17 residues. CDR3: CASSQPGQRRNTGELFF. The CDR3 DNA is TGTGCCAGCAGCCAGCCGGGACAGCGGCGGAACACCGGGGAGCTGTTTTTT.

The chain couples TRBV14 to TRBJ1-6; 8 nucleotides agree with TRBD1. Germline-derived CDR1 and CDR2 are SGHDN and FVKESK. The CDR3 contains 17 residues. Trimming at V came to 1 base and at J to 7 bases, leaving 9 bases not matched to a gene. The CDR3 nucleotides read TGTGCCAGCAGCCAAGTAAGGCAGGGGGCGACGAATTCACCCCTCCACTTT. Amino acid sequence: CASSQVRQGATNSPLHF.

The CDR3 DNA reads TGCGCCAGCAGCCCCGGGACTAGTTCCTGGTCCTACAATGAGCAGTTCTTC. This encodes CASSPGTSSWSYNEQFF. The V gene is TRBV5-1, the J gene TRBJ2-1; the match to TRBD2 covers 8 bases. The V gene's germline CDR1 is SGHRS and CDR2 YFSETQ. CDR3 size: 17 residues. With V trimmed by 4 bases and J by 1 base, 10 bases remained unmatched.

The rearrangement joins TRBV14 to TRBJ1-2; unclear D gene. The CDR3 has 14 residues. Germline CDR1 and CDR2: SGHDN and FVKESK. V gave up 3 bases and J gave up 5 bases, with 13 bases separating them. The CDR3: CASSQVGFGYGYTF. For the CDR3, the DNA is TGTGCCAGCAGCCAGGTCGGCTTCGGGTATGGCTACACCTTC.

The chain employs TRBV11-2 and TRBJ1-1, with D perhaps matching TRBD1 (6 bases). V lost 4 bases to trimming and J lost 4 bases, with 13 bases between them. CDR1 and CDR2 from the germline V gene are SGHAT and FQNNGV. This CDR3 spans 14 amino acids. CDR3 in DNA: TGTGCCAGCAGCTCGACGGGGGGGCCCACTGAAGCTTTCTTT. Amino acids: CASSSTGGPTEAFF.

This chain uses TRBV25-1 with TRBJ1-4; D uncertain. The CDR3 runs to 15 residues. Germline V gene data show CDR1 as MGHDK and CDR2 as SYGVNS. V was shortened by 6 bases and J by 3 bases, with 14 bases between the two germline ends. The CDR3 DNA is TGTGCCAGCAGACCGACGGGTGTCTCTAATGAAAAACTGTTTTTT. It codes for CASRPTGVSNEKLFF.